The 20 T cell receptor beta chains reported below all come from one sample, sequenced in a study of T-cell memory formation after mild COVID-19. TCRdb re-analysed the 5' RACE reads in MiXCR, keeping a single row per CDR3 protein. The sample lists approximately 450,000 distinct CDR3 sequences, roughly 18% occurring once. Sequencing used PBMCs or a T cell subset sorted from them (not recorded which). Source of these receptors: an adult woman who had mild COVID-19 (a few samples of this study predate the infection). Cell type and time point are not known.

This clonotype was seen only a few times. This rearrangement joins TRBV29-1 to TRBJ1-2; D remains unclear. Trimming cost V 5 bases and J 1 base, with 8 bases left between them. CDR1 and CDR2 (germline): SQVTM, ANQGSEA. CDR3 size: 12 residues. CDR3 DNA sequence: TGCAGCGTTAACTCCCTTAACTATGGCTACACCTTC. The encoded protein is CSVNSLNYGYTF.

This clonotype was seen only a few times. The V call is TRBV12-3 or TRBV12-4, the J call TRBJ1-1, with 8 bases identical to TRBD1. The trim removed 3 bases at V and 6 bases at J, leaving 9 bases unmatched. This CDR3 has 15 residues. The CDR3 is CASSFSAGGLAEAFF. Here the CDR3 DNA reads TGTGCCAGCAGTTTTAGTGCAGGGGGCCTCGCTGAAGCTTTCTTT.

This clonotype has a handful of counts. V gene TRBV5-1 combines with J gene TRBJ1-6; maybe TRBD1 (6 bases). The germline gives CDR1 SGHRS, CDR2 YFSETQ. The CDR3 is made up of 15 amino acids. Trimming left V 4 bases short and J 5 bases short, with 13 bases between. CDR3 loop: CASSPTGRNNSPLHF. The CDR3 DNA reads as TGCGCCAGCAGCCCCACAGGGCGAAATAATTCACCCCTCCACTTT.

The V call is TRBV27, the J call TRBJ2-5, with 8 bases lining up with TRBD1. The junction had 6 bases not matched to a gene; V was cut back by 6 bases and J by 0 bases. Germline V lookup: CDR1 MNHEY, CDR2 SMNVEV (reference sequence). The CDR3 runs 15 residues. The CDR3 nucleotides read TGTGCCAGCAGCCCGGGACAGGTGTACCAAGAGACCCAGTACTTC. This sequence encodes CASSPGQVYQETQYF.

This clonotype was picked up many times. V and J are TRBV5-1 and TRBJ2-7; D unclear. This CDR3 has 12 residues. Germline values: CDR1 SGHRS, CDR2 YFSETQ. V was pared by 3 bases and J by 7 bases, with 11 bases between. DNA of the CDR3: TGCGCCAGCAGCTCCCAAGGAAAAGAGCAGTACTTC. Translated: CASSSQGKEQYF.

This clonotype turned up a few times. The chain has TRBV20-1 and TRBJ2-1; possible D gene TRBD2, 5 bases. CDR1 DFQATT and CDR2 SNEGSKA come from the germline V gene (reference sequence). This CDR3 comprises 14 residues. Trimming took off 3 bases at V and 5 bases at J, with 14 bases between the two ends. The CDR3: CSARGITRDNEQFF. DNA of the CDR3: TGCAGTGCTAGGGGGATAACTAGAGACAATGAGCAGTTCTTC.

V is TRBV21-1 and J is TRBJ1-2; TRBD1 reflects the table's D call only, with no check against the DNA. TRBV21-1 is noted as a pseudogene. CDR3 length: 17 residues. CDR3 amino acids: CASSSGQGTRANYGYTF. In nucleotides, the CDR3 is TGTGCCAGCAGCAGTGGACAAGGGACAAGAGCTAACTATGGCTACACCTTC.

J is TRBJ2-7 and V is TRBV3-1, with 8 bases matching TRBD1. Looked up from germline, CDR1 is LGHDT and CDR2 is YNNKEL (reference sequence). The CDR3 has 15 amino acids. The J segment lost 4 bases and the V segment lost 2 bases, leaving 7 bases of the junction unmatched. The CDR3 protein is CASSQLWTGPYEQYF. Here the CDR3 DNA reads TGTGCCAGCAGCCAATTGTGGACAGGGCCGTACGAGCAGTACTTC.

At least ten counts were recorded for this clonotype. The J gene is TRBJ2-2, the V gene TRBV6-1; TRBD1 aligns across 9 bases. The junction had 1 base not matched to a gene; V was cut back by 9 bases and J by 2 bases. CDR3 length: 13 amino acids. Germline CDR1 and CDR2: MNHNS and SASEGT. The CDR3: CARGQGNTGELFF. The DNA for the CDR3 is TGTGCCAGGGGACAGGGTAACACCGGGGAGCTGTTTTTT.

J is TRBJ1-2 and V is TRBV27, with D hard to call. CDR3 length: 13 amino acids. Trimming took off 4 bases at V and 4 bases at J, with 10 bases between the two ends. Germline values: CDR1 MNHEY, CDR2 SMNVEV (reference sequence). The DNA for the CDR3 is TGTGCCAGCAGTTCATCCAACAGCTATGGCTACACCTTC. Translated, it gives CASSSSNSYGYTF.

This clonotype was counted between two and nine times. The CDR3 spells CSARVPGADEQFF. The DNA of the CDR3 is TGCAGTGCTAGGGTTCCAGGGGCGGATGAGCAGTTCTTC. This chain links TRBV20-1 with TRBJ2-1, with a tentative D call TRBD1 (6 bases). The ends were cut back, 3 bases at V and 8 bases at J, with 14 bases in the middle. Germline V gene lookup returns CDR1 DFQATT and CDR2 SNEGSKA (reference sequence). The CDR3 covers 13 residues.

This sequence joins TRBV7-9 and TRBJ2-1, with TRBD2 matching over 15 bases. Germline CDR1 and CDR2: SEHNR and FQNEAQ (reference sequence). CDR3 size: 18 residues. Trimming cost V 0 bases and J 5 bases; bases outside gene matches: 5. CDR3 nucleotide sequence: TGTGCCAGCAGCTTAGCGGGGACTAGCGGGAGGCATCACAATGAGCAGTTCTTC. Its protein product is CASSLAGTSGRHHNEQFF.

CDR3 loop: CASSLQGANSNQPQHF. The DNA for the CDR3 is TGTGCCAGCAGCTTACAGGGGGCTAATAGCAATCAGCCCCAGCATTTT. The chain joins TRBV5-4 to TRBJ1-5, with 9 nucleotides matching TRBD1. V lost 2 bases, J lost 0 bases, and 3 bases stayed unmatched. CDR3 length: 16 amino acids. Germline V CDR1 and CDR2: SGHNT, YYREEE (reference sequence).

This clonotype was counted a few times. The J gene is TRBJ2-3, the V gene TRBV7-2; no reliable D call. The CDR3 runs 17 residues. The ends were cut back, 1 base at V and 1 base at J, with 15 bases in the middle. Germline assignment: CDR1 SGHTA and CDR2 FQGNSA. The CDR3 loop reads CASSLVSTVLRTDTQYF. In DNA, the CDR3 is TGTGCCAGCAGCTTAGTATCTACGGTCCTCCGCACAGATACGCAGTATTTT.

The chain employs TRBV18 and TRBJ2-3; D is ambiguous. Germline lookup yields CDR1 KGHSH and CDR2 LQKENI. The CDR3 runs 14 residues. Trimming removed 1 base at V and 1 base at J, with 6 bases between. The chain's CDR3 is CASSPLQGTDTQYF. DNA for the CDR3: TGTGCCAGCTCACCACTGCAGGGCACAGATACGCAGTATTTT.

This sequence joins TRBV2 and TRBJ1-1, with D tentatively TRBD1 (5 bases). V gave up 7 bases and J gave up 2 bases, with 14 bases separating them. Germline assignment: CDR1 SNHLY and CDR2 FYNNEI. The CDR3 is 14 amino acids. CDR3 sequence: CASTERGANTEAFF. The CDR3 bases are TGTGCCAGCACCGAGCGAGGGGCTAACACTGAAGCTTTCTTT.

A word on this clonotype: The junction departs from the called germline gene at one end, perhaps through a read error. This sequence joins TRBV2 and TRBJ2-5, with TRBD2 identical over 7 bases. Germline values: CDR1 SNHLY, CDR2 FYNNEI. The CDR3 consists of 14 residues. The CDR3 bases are TGTGCCAGCCGCCGGGACTACCCCCAAGAGACACAGTACTTC. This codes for CASRRDYPQETQYF.

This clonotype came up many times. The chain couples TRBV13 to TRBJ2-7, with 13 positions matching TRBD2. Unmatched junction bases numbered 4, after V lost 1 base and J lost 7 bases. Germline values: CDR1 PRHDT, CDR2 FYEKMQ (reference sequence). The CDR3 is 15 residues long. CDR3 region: CASSLAGTSGKEQYF. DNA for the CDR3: TGTGCCAGCAGCTTAGCCGGGACTAGCGGGAAGGAGCAGTACTTC.

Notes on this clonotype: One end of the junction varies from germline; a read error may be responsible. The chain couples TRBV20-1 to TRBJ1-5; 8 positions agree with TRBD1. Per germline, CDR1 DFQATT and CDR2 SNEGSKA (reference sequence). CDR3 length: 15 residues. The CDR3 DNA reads TGCAGTGCTAGAGCAGACAGGGGTGGCAATCAGACCCAGCATTTT. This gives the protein CSARADRGGNQTQHF.

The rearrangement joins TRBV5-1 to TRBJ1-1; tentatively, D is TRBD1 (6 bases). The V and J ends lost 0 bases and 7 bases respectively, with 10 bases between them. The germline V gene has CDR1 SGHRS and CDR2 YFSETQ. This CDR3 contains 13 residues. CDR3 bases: TGCGCCAGCAGCTTGGGAAACAGGGATGAAGCTTTCTTT. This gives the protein CASSLGNRDEAFF.